These T cell receptor beta chains were read from a single sample in a study of blood T cell repertoires in COVID-19. The assay was immunoSEQ multiplex PCR, and TCRdb's table has in-frame clones only and misses some. The sample has around 93,000 clones, 82% seen once; the top ten hold 15% to 20%. What was sequenced was peripheral blood. The receptor set was obtained from an elderly man with acute or convalescent COVID-19. CDR3s include the opening cysteine and the closing phenylalanine or tryptophan. D genes are given only for firm matches. Clone size, where shown, is once, few, many, or a class for clones that have expanded.

CDR3	DNA	D	V	J	size
CATRGTEAFF	TGTGCCACTAGGGGTACTGAAGCTTTCTTT	-	TRBV12-3/TRBV12-4	TRBJ1-1	-
CASSIGWATARTQYF	TGTGCCAGTAGTATTGGTTGGGCCACTGCGAGGACCCAGTACTTC	-	TRBV19	TRBJ2-5	-
CASSLGQGTGGYQPQHF	TGTGCCAGCAGTCTGGGACAGGGGACAGGGGGCTATCAGCCCCAGCATTTT	TRBD1	TRBV6-6	TRBJ1-5	few
CASSSDRFLAF	TGTGCCAGCAGTTCAGACAGGTTTTTGGCCTTC	-	TRBV27	TRBJ1-2	once
CASSSGTGLGGELFF	TGTGCCAGCAGCTCCGGGACAGGGCTGGGAGGGGAGCTGTTTTTT	TRBD1	TRBV7-8	TRBJ2-2	-
CASSLLRQGSSNTEAFF	TGTGCCAGCAGTCTACTCAGACAGGGCTCCTCGAACACTGAAGCTTTCTTT	TRBD1	TRBV6-2/TRBV6-3	TRBJ1-1	-
CASSLDRRDTQYF	TGTGCCAGCAGTTTAGACAGAAGGGATACGCAGTATTTT	-	TRBV12-3/TRBV12-4	TRBJ2-3	-
CASGSGNTIYF	TGTGCCTCAGGGTCTGGAAACACCATATATTTT	-	TRBV7-8	TRBJ1-3	-
CSGLTGNTIYF	TGCAGCGGGCTGACTGGAAACACCATATATTTT	-	TRBV29-1	TRBJ1-3	once
CASSSFRDRNTEAFF	TGTGCCAGCAGTTCTTTCAGAGACAGGAACACTGAAGCTTTCTTT	-	TRBV28	TRBJ1-1	-
CASVGTDVSYEQYF	TGTGCCAGCGTAGGGACAGACGTATCCTACGAGCAGTACTTC	TRBD1	TRBV28	TRBJ2-7	-
CASSLNGGNNYGYTF	TGTGCCAGCAGCTTAAATGGGGGCAATAACTATGGCTACACCTTC	-	TRBV7-8	TRBJ1-2	-
CASSMKQVYGYTF	TGTGCCAGTAGTATGAAGCAAGTCTATGGCTACACCTTC	-	TRBV19	TRBJ1-2	-
CASRQDGANYGYTF	TGTGCCAGCAGACAGGACGGAGCCAACTATGGCTACACCTTC	-	TRBV9	TRBJ1-2	-
CASSYRRQVSNYGYTF	TGTGCCAGCAGTTACCGGCGACAAGTTTCTAACTATGGCTACACCTTC	-	TRBV6-5	TRBJ1-2	-
CASSTWGLDTQYF	TGTGCCAGCTCCACGTGGGGGCTTGATACGCAGTATTTT	-	TRBV25-1	TRBJ2-3	-
CASSLGRAGANTEAFF	TGTGCCAGCAGTTTAGGTCGGGCGGGTGCGAACACTGAAGCTTTCTTT	-	TRBV28	TRBJ1-1	few
CASSPGTSTDTQYF	TGCGCCAGCAGCCCTGGGACTAGCACAGATACGCAGTATTTT	-	TRBV5-1	TRBJ2-3	-
CSVRTALPSSYEQYF	TGCAGCGTTAGAACAGCACTTCCCAGCTCCTACGAGCAGTACTTC	-	TRBV29-1	TRBJ2-7	-
CASSPREENQPQHF	TGTGCCAGCAGCCCCAGGGAGGAGAATCAGCCCCAGCATTTT	-	TRBV3-1/TRBV3-2	TRBJ1-5	once
CASSSVGGRGTEAFF	TGTGCCAGCAGCTCGGTGGGGGGGAGAGGAACTGAAGCTTTCTTT	-	TRBV7-9	TRBJ1-1	few
CASSETGTGNEKLFF	TGTGCCAGCTCAGAGACCGGGACAGGGAATGAAAAACTGTTTTTT	TRBD1	TRBV18	TRBJ1-4	-
CASSASNRGSVSGELFF	TGTGCCAGCAGCGCCTCAAACAGGGGCTCCGTTTCCGGGGAGCTGTTTTTT	TRBD1	TRBV7-2	TRBJ2-2	-
CASSQATGGDTQYF	TGCGCCAGCAGCCAAGCCACAGGGGGAGATACGCAGTATTTT	TRBD1	TRBV4-3	TRBJ2-3	-
CASSDPGTGVAGELFF	TGCGCCAGCAGTGACCCCGGGACAGGGGTGGCCGGGGAGCTGTTTTTT	TRBD1	TRBV10-2	TRBJ2-2	-
CASSLNTGATEAFF	TGTGCCAGCAGCCTCAATACAGGGGCCACTGAAGCTTTCTTT	TRBD1	TRBV7-8	TRBJ1-1	-
CASSLTGAGNEQFF	TGCGCCAGCAGCCTGACAGGGGCGGGGAATGAGCAGTTCTTC	TRBD1	TRBV4-3	TRBJ2-1	-
CASSPSGNSYNEQFF	TGTGCTAGCAGCCCAAGCGGGAACTCCTACAATGAGCAGTTCTTC	TRBD2	TRBV7-7	TRBJ2-1	-
CASGTQGRDEQFF	TGTGCCAGCGGTACCCAGGGTCGCGATGAGCAGTTCTTC	-	TRBV28	TRBJ2-1	-
CASTSTGVLNQPQHF	TGTGCCAGTACCTCAACAGGGGTCCTCAATCAGCCCCAGCATTTT	TRBD1	TRBV19	TRBJ1-5	-
CATSSGGGLGTEAFF	TGTGCCACCTCGTCGGGAGGGGGCCTCGGCACTGAAGCTTTCTTT	TRBD1	TRBV24-1	TRBJ1-1	-
CASSSQGAGGYTF	TGTGCCAGCAGCTCGCAGGGGGCGGGAGGCTACACCTTC	TRBD1	TRBV5-6	TRBJ1-2	-
CASSSQGQVLYGYTF	TGTGCCAGCAGCTCACAAGGACAGGTACTCTATGGCTACACCTTC	TRBD1	TRBV7-2	TRBJ1-2	-
CASSQQGKGYEQYF	TGTGCCAGCAGCCAACAGGGTAAAGGCTACGAGCAGTACTTC	-	TRBV2	TRBJ2-7	-
CASSSQGLETEAFF	TGTGCCAGCAGCTCACAGGGGTTGGAAACTGAAGCTTTCTTT	TRBD1	TRBV9	TRBJ1-1	-
CSGSRGNTQYF	TGCAGCGGAAGTAGGGGTAATACGCAGTATTTT	-	TRBV29-1	TRBJ2-3	once
CLAGAGDTQYF	TGCCTAGCGGGGGCCGGAGATACGCAGTATTTT	TRBD2	TRBV29-1	TRBJ2-3	-
CASSLREGLQETQYF	TGTGCCAGCAGCTTGCGGGAGGGCCTCCAAGAGACCCAGTACTTC	TRBD2	TRBV5-4	TRBJ2-5	once
CATRPPTSGSRFYNEQFF	TGTGCCACCAGGCCCCCTACTAGCGGGAGTCGCTTCTACAATGAGCAGTTCTTC	TRBD2	TRBV15	TRBJ2-1	-
CATSDLTGNTGELFF	TGTGCCACCAGTGATTTGACAGGGAACACCGGGGAGCTGTTTTTT	-	TRBV24-1	TRBJ2-2	-
CASSVEGLGGGEKETQYF	TGTGCCAGCAGCGTAGAAGGTCTGGGAGGGGGGGAGAAAGAGACCCAGTACTTC	-	TRBV9	TRBJ2-5	few
CASSPARLLTDTQYF	TGTGCCAGCAGCCCCGCCAGACTGCTCACAGATACGCAGTATTTT	-	TRBV14	TRBJ2-3	-